This TCR beta chain was captured in a study of cytomegalovirus exposure and HLA in healthy donors. About the study: HLA-typed donors were the source of around 80 million unique TCRs, which an early data release held.

In germline, CDR1 is WNHNN, CDR2 SYGVQD (reference sequence). CDR3 size: 13 residues. With 11 bases clipped from V and 0 bases from J, the junction kept 6 bases outside the gene matches. This clone was seen a few times. The antigen is undetermined. Broader study findings: Available immune exposure information covered CMV serostatus only. More clonal expansion characterized HLA-associated TCR beta chains than equally common others in a later analysis. Presence/absence analyses treated sequencing depth as roughly uniform across donors.

The PCR contained 60 Vbeta and 13 Jbeta primers. Produced via immunoSEQ multiplex PCR; TCRdb's table is partial and in-frame only. The sample records roughly 180,000 clones, 9.5% being singletons. The TCR originated in a woman under 40 in good health and CMV-seropositive. The sequenced material came from PBMCs. The chain combines TRBV10-1 with TRBJ1-2, with 7 bases lining up with TRBD1. The CDR3 DNA reads TGCGCCGCAGAGGGACAGTCTAACTATGGCTACACCTTC. This codes for CAAEGQSNYGYTF.